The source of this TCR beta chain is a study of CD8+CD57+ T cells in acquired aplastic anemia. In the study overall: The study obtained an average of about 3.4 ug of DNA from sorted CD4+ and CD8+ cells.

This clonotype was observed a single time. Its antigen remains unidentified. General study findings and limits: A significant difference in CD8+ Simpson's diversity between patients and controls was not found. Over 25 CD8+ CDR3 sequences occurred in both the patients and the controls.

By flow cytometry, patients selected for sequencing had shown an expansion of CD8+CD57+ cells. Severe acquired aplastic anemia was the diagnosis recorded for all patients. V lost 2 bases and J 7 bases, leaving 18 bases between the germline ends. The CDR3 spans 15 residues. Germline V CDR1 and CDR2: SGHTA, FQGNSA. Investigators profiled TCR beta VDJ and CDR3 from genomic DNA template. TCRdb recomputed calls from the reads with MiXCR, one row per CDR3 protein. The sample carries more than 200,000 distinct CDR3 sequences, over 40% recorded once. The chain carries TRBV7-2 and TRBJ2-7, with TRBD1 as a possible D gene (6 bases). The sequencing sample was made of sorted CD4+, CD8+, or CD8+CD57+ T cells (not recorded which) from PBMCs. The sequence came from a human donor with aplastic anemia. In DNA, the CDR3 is TGTGCCAGCAGCTTAAGCGAGGACAGTCGGGGAGAGCAGTACTTC. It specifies CASSLSEDSRGEQYF.